Following are 17 T cell receptor beta chains from one sample sequenced in a study of OX40 agonist ivuxolimab in advanced cancers. The method was immunoSEQ multiplex PCR; TCRdb's version includes in-frame clones alone and lacks a portion of them. The sample consists of 35,000 or so clones, roughly 87% of them appearing once. The sample consisted of CD4+ or CD8+ T cells sorted from blood, taken in a trial of the OX40 agonist ivuxolimab. These receptors all stem from an adult with an advanced solid tumor such as melanoma, head and neck, liver or kidney cancer.

Remarks on this clone: This CDR3 is also generated by other DNA sequences in the sample. J is TRBJ1-1 and V is TRBV29-1; no reliable D call. CDR1 SQVTM and CDR2 ANQGSEA come from the germline V gene. V was cut by 0 bases and J by 8 bases, with 13 bases left in between. CDR3 size: 13 residues. The CDR3 is CSVEDHERWEAFF. The CDR3 bases are TGCAGCGTTGAAGATCACGAGAGGTGGGAAGCTTTCTTT.

The chain is built from TRBV7-2 and TRBJ2-7; TRBD1 might be the D (5 bases). The germline V gene encodes CDR1 SGHTA and CDR2 FQGNSA. V lost 1 base to trimming and J lost 3 bases, with 22 bases between them. The CDR3 is 18 residues long. The CDR3 region has the DNA TGTGCCAGCAGCTTAGGTATTGCAGGGCCATGGGAATTCTACGAGCAGTACTTC. Translation: CASSLGIAGPWEFYEQYF. The full variable domain, rest sourced from reference TRBV7-2 and TRBJ2-7, is GAGVSQSPSNKVTEKGKDVELRCDPISGHTALYWYRQSLGQGLEFLIYFQGNSAPDKSGLPSDRFSAERTGGSVSTLTIQRTQQEDSAVYLCASSLGIAGPWEFYEQYFGPGTRLTVT.

The rearrangement joins TRBV2 to TRBJ2-3; D assignment may be TRBD1 or TRBD2 (5 bases each). The CDR3 is 14 residues long. V was shortened by 3 bases and J by 6 bases, with 13 bases between the two germline ends. Germline assignment: CDR1 SNHLY and CDR2 FYNNEI. The CDR3 DNA is TGTGCCAGCAGTGAGTGGGGGACCCCGGATACGCAGTATTTT. Amino acid sequence: CASSEWGTPDTQYF.

This chain links TRBV19 with TRBJ1-1, with 7 bases aligning to TRBD1. The trim removed 6 bases at V and 0 bases at J, leaving 7 bases unmatched. CDR3 length: 15 amino acids. The germline gives CDR1 LNHDA, CDR2 SQIVND (reference sequence). The CDR3 sequence: CASRDQTGMNTEAFF. The CDR3 DNA follows: TGTGCCAGTAGGGACCAGACAGGGATGAACACTGAAGCTTTCTTT.

The table lists this clone with a count of one. J is TRBJ2-7 and V is TRBV4-1; 7 positions match TRBD1. Trimming cost V 3 bases and J 2 bases; bases outside gene matches: 4. Germline CDR1 and CDR2: MGHRA and YSYEKL. This CDR3 has 14 amino acids. DNA for the CDR3: TGCGCCAGCAGCCAGGCAGACAGGGCCTACGAGCAGTACTTC. As protein: CASSQADRAYEQYF.

This chain uses TRBV4-1 with TRBJ2-1; D perhaps matches TRBD1 (6 bases). Germline V gives CDR1 MGHRA, CDR2 YSYEKL. CDR3 length equals 14 residues. Trimming left V 3 bases short and J 7 bases short, with 13 bases between. This CDR3 is CASSHRGQSNEQFF. As DNA, the CDR3 is TGCGCCAGCAGCCACCGTGGACAGTCGAATGAGCAGTTCTTC.

The chain employs TRBV6-6 and TRBJ2-1; TRBD2 matches at 12 bases. V shed 4 bases, J shed 6 bases, and the junction held 4 bases outside the gene matches. The CDR3 is made up of 15 amino acids. The V gene's germline CDR1 is MNHNY and CDR2 SVGAGI (reference sequence). The CDR3 loop is CASSLTSGGPNEQFF. The CDR3 DNA is TGTGCCAGCAGTTTAACTAGCGGGGGGCCCAATGAGCAGTTCTTC.

This chain joins TRBV4-1 and TRBJ2-7, with TRBD2 as a possible D gene (5 bases). This CDR3 has 15 residues. Germline V gene sequence: CDR1 MGHRA, CDR2 YSYEKL. The V and J ends lost 0 bases and 2 bases respectively, with 11 bases between them. In DNA form, the CDR3 reads TGCGCCAGCAGCCAAGATTTGGACTCACCCTACGAGCAGTACTTC. Translating it yields CASSQDLDSPYEQYF.

V usage is TRBV6-5 and J usage is TRBJ1-2, with D perhaps TRBD1 (6 bases). V lost 4 bases, J lost 4 bases, and 13 bases lay in between. There are 14 residues in the CDR3. From germline, CDR1 is MNHEY and CDR2 SVGAGI. The CDR3 here is CASSSPGGGYGYTF. The DNA of the CDR3 is TGTGCCAGCAGTTCCCCGGGGGGCGGCTATGGCTACACCTTC.

V and J are TRBV5-6 and TRBJ2-7, with no clear D. The length of the CDR3 is 14 residues. The V gene lost 2 bases and the J gene lost 2 bases, with 11 bases spanning the gap. Looked up from germline, CDR1 is SGHDT and CDR2 is YYEEEE. As DNA, the CDR3 is TGTGCCAGCAGCTTCTTAGGGATAGCCTACGAGCAGTACTTC. Protein product: CASSFLGIAYEQYF.

The genes are TRBV6-5 and TRBJ1-6; D is ambiguous. The V gene lost 2 bases and the J gene lost 0 bases, with 2 bases spanning the gap. From germline, CDR1 is MNHEY and CDR2 SVGAGI. This CDR3 region has 14 residues. For the CDR3, the DNA is TGTGCCAGCAGTTACGACTCCTATAATTCACCCCTCCACTTT. Translating it yields CASSYDSYNSPLHF.

This chain links TRBV5-1 with TRBJ2-7; D unclear. The CDR3 is made up of 13 amino acids. Trimming shortened V by 0 bases and J by 4 bases, and 8 bases separated the two germline ends. CDR1 is SGHRS, CDR2 YFSETQ, per germline. The CDR3 loop reads CASSLEVEYEQYF. In nucleotides, the CDR3 is TGCGCCAGCAGCTTGGAGGTGGAATACGAGCAGTACTTC.

The chain couples TRBV19 to TRBJ2-3; 8 bases agree with TRBD2. There are 16 residues in the CDR3. Trimming cost V 3 bases and J 0 bases; bases outside gene matches: 5. Germline loops: CDR1 LNHDA, CDR2 SQIVND (reference sequence). The CDR3 region has the DNA TGTGCCAGTAGTATCATAGCGGGGAGTAGCACAGATACGCAGTATTTT. This sequence encodes CASSIIAGSSTDTQYF.

This chain connects TRBV5-6 to TRBJ2-7; 8 positions agree with TRBD1. V was clipped by 5 bases and J by 3 bases; unmatched bases: 4. Germline V gives CDR1 SGHDT, CDR2 YYEEEE. The CDR3 totals 13 residues. In DNA, the CDR3 is TGTGCCAGCAGTTCAACAGGGGGCTACGAGCAGTACTTC. Its protein is CASSSTGGYEQYF.

The chain has TRBV11-2 and TRBJ1-1; D not certain. The CDR3 extends over 16 amino acids. Between the trimmed V and J ends, which lost 3 bases and 3 bases, there was a span of 17 bases. The germline V gene encodes CDR1 SGHAT and CDR2 FQNNGV. The CDR3 sequence is CASSFNSGLGDTEAFF. The CDR3 DNA is TGTGCCAGCAGCTTTAATTCGGGCTTAGGTGACACTGAAGCTTTCTTT.

The chain employs TRBV4-3 and TRBJ2-6; TRBD1 might be the D (5 bases). With 0 bases removed from V and 2 bases from J, the gap between germline ends came to 8 bases. CDR3 size: 16 residues. Germline V lookup: CDR1 LGHNA, CDR2 YSLEER. The CDR3 coding sequence is TGCGCCAGCAGCCAAGATCCAGGGACTGGGGCCAACGTCCTGACTTTC. Translated, it gives CASSQDPGTGANVLTF.

The rearrangement uses TRBV11-3 and TRBJ1-2; D call uncertain. The CDR3 covers 15 residues. The germline gives CDR1 SGHNT, CDR2 YENEEA. The V and J ends lost 3 bases and 4 bases respectively, with 15 bases between them. CDR3 nucleotides: TGTGCCAGCAGCTTCCCCTACCGTCCCCTCTATGGCTACACCTTC. It yields the protein CASSFPYRPLYGYTF.